The T cell receptor beta chain described here comes from a study of regulatory T cells in long-lasting Graves disease. Study-level findings and limits: Newly diagnosed Graves' patients had higher TCR diversity than persistent ones.

Arm-PCR of CDR3 regions and iRepertoire HTBI primers were used to build TCR beta libraries. TCRdb re-called the multiplex PCR reads with MiXCR, one entry per CDR3 protein. The top ten clones hold 25% to 30% of a sample with hundreds of thousands of distinct CDR3 sequences, over 15% of them seen once. Points on this clonotype: Its antigen is not known. Just one base apart from a much larger clone, this may be a read error.

Time point described: newly diagnosed GD, antithyroid drugs for less than 3 months. The authors made the TCR library using RNA they extracted from PBMCs. American Thyroid Association guidelines defined Graves' disease diagnosis. A further study also used this sample, focusing on T cells in Graves' hyperthyroidism and ophthalmopathy.

Source: peripheral blood mononuclear cells (PBMCs), taken at new diagnosis, from a patient treated with antithyroid drugs. This receptor was obtained from a man in his forties with Graves disease.

The DNA for the CDR3 is TGTGCCAGCAGCTTGGACGGAACACAAGAGACCCAGTTCTTC. Translation: CASSLDGTQETQFF. V usage is TRBV11-2 and J usage is TRBJ2-1; no reliable D call. This CDR3 is built from 14 residues. Between the trimmed V and J ends, which lost 3 bases and 13 bases, there was a span of 19 bases. The germline gives CDR1 SGHAT, CDR2 FQNNGV. Drawing the rest from reference TRBV11-2 and TRBJ2-1, the complete variable domain is EAGVAQSPRYKIIEKRQSVAFWCNPISGHATLYWYQQILGQGPKLLIQFQNNGVVDDSQLPKDRFSAERLKGVDSTLKIQPAKLEDSAVYLCASSLDGTQETQFFGPGTRLTVL.